This paragraph reports one TCR beta chain. This sample is drawn from a study of CD8 T cells in Susac syndrome. Trimming at V came to 3 bases and at J to 1 base, leaving 9 bases not matched to a gene. Germline V gene data show CDR1 as MGHRA and CDR2 as YSYEKL. The CDR3 runs to 17 residues. cDNA came from around 0.5 to 1 ug RNA primed by random hexamers. TCRdb fed the immunoSEQ multiplex PCR reads into MiXCR, producing one record per CDR3 protein. The sample lists 350,000 to 550,000 distinct CDR3 sequences; approximately 89% were seen once. V gene TRBV4-1 combines with J gene TRBJ2-3; 8 bases match TRBD2. The origin of this receptor is a human donor with multiple sclerosis. The sequenced sample was CD8+ T cells from PBMCs. The CDR3 is CASSHPYGGGGTDTQYF. The CDR3 DNA reads as TGCGCCAGCAGCCACCCTTACGGGGGGGGCGGCACAGATACGCAGTATTTT.